The present entry profiles one T cell receptor beta chain with its context. This record comes from a study of blood T cell repertoires in COVID-19. For the study at large: Acute and convalescent COVID-19 samples came from the United States, Italy and Spain.

Recruitment covered under 25 US areas and drew participants whose ages spanned about 18 to 100 years. Donors in Cohort 3 who had recovered were those with two negative PCRs, healthcare professional clearance, or resolution of their symptoms. Germline CDR1 reads KGHDR; CDR2 reads SFDVKD. Trimming left V 9 bases short and J 5 bases short, with 10 bases between. There are 12 residues in the CDR3. The repertoire was sequenced with immunoSEQ multiplex PCR; TCRdb's copy has only in-frame clones and lacks some. The table has around 330,000 clones, more than 90% seen once. The chain recombines TRBV24-1 with TRBJ2-1; no clear D. Material: PBMCs or T cells enriched from blood (not recorded which). The clonotype was recovered from a man in his sixties who had recovered from COVID-19. CDR3 sequence reads: CATVFRNNEQFF. The DNA of the CDR3 is TGTGCCACCGTATTCAGAAACAATGAGCAGTTCTTC.